Below are 29 T cell receptor beta chains sequenced from a single sample in a study of Tregs in tolerant kidney transplant recipients. The antigens of these receptors remain unknown. Recipient PBMCs carried a CFSE label and met irradiated graft donor PBMCs for over five days before FACS sorting. Sequencing was performed with immunoSEQ multiplex PCR; in TCRdb, only in-frame clones are kept and a portion is missing. The data hold several thousand clones, with about 32% observed a single time. The sample consisted of CD8+ T cells from blood cultured with allogeneic cells, taken before the transplant. The receptors stem from a human patient who received a combined kidney and bone marrow transplant.

This rearrangement joins TRBV4-1 to TRBJ2-7, with 8 bases aligning to TRBD1. Germline loops: CDR1 MGHRA, CDR2 YSYEKL. This CDR3 region has 14 residues. V shed 3 bases and J 2 bases; nucleotides not matched to a gene: 3. The CDR3 nucleotides are TGCGCCAGCAGCCATCCGGGACAGGCCTACGAGCAGTACTTC. The encoded protein is CASSHPGQAYEQYF.

CDR3 sequence: CASRSSRRTEAEQYF. The CDR3 bases are TGTGCCAGCAGATCGAGCAGGAGGACAGAAGCCGAGCAGTACTTC. The chain carries TRBV2 and TRBJ2-7; tentatively, D is TRBD1 (6 bases). Germline assignment: CDR1 SNHLY and CDR2 FYNNEI. The germline V and J ends were trimmed by 6 bases and 6 bases, with 21 bases remaining between them. CDR3 size: 15 residues.

This clone was detected only a few times. The rearrangement links TRBV27 to TRBJ2-7; 8 bases map to TRBD1. J lost 5 bases, V lost 4 bases, and 16 bases had no gene match. CDR1 is MNHEY, CDR2 SMNVEV, per germline (reference sequence). The CDR3 loop spans 17 amino acids. CDR3 DNA sequence: TGTGCCAGCAGTTCCCTACATAGCGACAGGGGTATCGACGAGCAGTACTTC. Translated, it gives CASSSLHSDRGIDEQYF.

The chain carries TRBV30 and TRBJ2-3; 12 nucleotides match TRBD2. V was clipped by 4 bases and J by 2 bases; unmatched bases: 7. Per the germline V gene, CDR1 is GTSNPN and CDR2 is SVGIG (reference sequence). The length of the CDR3 is 16 residues. The DNA of the CDR3 is TGTGCCTGGATAAGAGGACTAGCGGGGAACACAGATACGCAGTATTTT. It is translated as CAWIRGLAGNTDTQYF.

This clone occurred a few times. V gene TRBV28 combines with J gene TRBJ1-5, with D possibly TRBD1 on 6 matching bases. Looked up from germline, CDR1 is MDHEN and CDR2 is SYDVKM. The CDR3 is 17 amino acids. V gave up 2 bases and J gave up 5 bases, with 19 bases separating them. CDR3 nucleotide sequence: TGTGCCAGCAGTTTAAGGGCAGGGGTTCTATCAGATCAGCCCCAGCATTTT. Protein product: CASSLRAGVLSDQPQHF.

V gene TRBV7-2 combines with J gene TRBJ2-7; tentatively, D is TRBD1 (5 bases). Germline CDR1 and CDR2: SGHTA and FQGNSA. The CDR3 spans 11 residues. The CDR3 loop reads CAGADSYEQYF. The CDR3, as DNA: TGTGCAGGGGCAGACTCCTACGAGCAGTACTTC.

This chain links TRBV7-2 with TRBJ1-5; TRBD1 matches 9 bases. V shed 3 bases and J 0 bases; nucleotides not matched to a gene: 6. Germline-derived CDR1 and CDR2 are SGHTA and FQGNSA. The CDR3 consists of 17 residues. The CDR3 region has the DNA TGTGCCAGCAGCTTGGGGACAGGGATTCATAGCAATCAGCCCCAGCATTTT. It specifies CASSLGTGIHSNQPQHF.

The V gene is TRBV19, the J gene TRBJ2-5; D is possibly TRBD2 (6 bases). V lost 5 bases to trimming and J lost 0 bases, with 16 bases between them. From germline, CDR1 is LNHDA and CDR2 SQIVND (reference sequence). The CDR3 has 16 residues. CDR3 sequence: CASSGEAQMYQETQYF. CDR3 in DNA: TGTGCCAGTAGTGGGGAGGCGCAGATGTACCAAGAGACCCAGTACTTC.

This clone has a handful of counts. The rearrangement joins TRBV7-6 to TRBJ2-1; 7 bases are a match to TRBD2. Germline trimming cut 1 base from V and 7 bases from J; bases unmatched to any gene: 4. The germline gives CDR1 SGHVS, CDR2 FNYEAQ. The CDR3 loop spans 14 amino acids. Here the CDR3 DNA reads TGTGCCAGCAGCTTAGAGGCGGGGGATAATGAGCAGTTCTTC. The encoded protein is CASSLEAGDNEQFF.

Concerning this clone itself: At one end the junction does not follow the germline gene, possibly because of a read error. The same CDR3 can be traced to other DNA sequences in this sample. This sequence joins TRBV19 and TRBJ1-6, with D perhaps matching TRBD1 (6 bases). CDR1 is LNHDA and CDR2 is SQIVND in the germline V gene (reference sequence). The CDR3 runs to 16 residues. CDR3 bases: TGTGCCAGTAGTGTAACAGGGAGGGCATATAATTCCCCCCTCCACTTT. It translates to CASSVTGRAYNSPLHF.

This CDR3 is CASSIPGFATEAFF. CDR3 bases: TGTGCCAGTAGTATACCCGGTTTCGCCACTGAAGCTTTCTTT. The chain uses TRBV19 and TRBJ1-1; D is uncertain. There are 14 residues in the CDR3. Trimming cost V 2 bases and J 4 bases, with 11 bases left between them. CDR1 LNHDA and CDR2 SQIVND come from the germline V gene (reference sequence).

The chain combines TRBV7-9 with TRBJ2-1, with 7 bases that match TRBD2. The ends lost 3 bases at V and 8 bases at J; junction bases unmatched: 7. The CDR3 extends over 14 amino acids. Per germline, CDR1 SEHNR and CDR2 FQNEAQ (reference sequence). DNA for the CDR3: TGTGCCAGCAGCTTCGTGGCGGGAGTTTATGAGCAGTTCTTC. Protein sequence: CASSFVAGVYEQFF. Combining the CDR3 with reference TRBV7-9 and TRBJ2-1 gives the whole variable domain DTGVSQNPRHKITKRGQNVTFRCDPISEHNRLYWYRQTLGQGPEFLTYFQNEAQLEKSRLLSDRFSAERPKGSFSTLEIQRTEQGDSAMYLCASSFVAGVYEQFFGPGTRLTVL.

This sequence joins TRBV6-5 and TRBJ2-7, with TRBD2 identical over 9 bases. CDR1 is MNHEY and CDR2 is SVGAGI in the germline V gene. V lost 0 bases to trimming and J lost 2 bases; unmatched junction nucleotides: 2. The CDR3 extends over 15 amino acids. The CDR3 region is CASSYSSGSPYEQYF. CDR3 in DNA: TGTGCCAGCAGTTACTCTAGCGGGAGCCCCTACGAGCAGTACTTC.

This clone has a handful of counts. This chain links TRBV6-6 with TRBJ2-5; TRBD1 aligns across 10 bases. V was clipped by 6 bases and J by 2 bases; unmatched bases: 3. Germline assignment: CDR1 MNHNY and CDR2 SVGAGI (reference sequence). There are 14 residues in the CDR3. CDR3 amino acids: CASSGTGAQETQYF. The CDR3 DNA follows: TGTGCCAGCAGCGGGACAGGGGCTCAAGAGACCCAGTACTTC.

Note on this clone: Relative to the germline gene, one junction end is altered; a read error may explain this. This chain joins TRBV30 and TRBJ2-2, with a weak D call TRBD1 (6 bases). CDR3 length: 15 residues. Looked up from germline, CDR1 is GTSNPN and CDR2 is SVGIG (reference sequence). The CDR3 region is CAWNRERAEHRGAVF. CDR3 coding DNA: TGTGCCTGGAACAGGGAGAGGGCGGAACACCGGGGAGCTGTTTTT.

V usage is TRBV5-6 and J usage is TRBJ2-1; D may be TRBD2 (6 bases). Germline V gene lookup returns CDR1 SGHDT and CDR2 YYEEEE. This CDR3 contains 16 residues. V lost 4 bases and J 4 bases, leaving 18 bases between the germline ends. The CDR3 sequence: CASSLPRGSSYNEQFF. In nucleotides, the CDR3 is TGTGCCAGCAGCCTCCCCCGGGGGTCTAGTTACAATGAGCAGTTCTTC.

This clone is categorized as medium-sized. The chain combines TRBV27 with TRBJ2-7; TRBD2 matches at 7 bases. The CDR3 sequence is 13 residues long. After removal of 10 bases from V and 3 bases from J, the junction contained 9 bases not matched to a gene. The germline CDR1 and CDR2 sequences are MNHEY and SMNVEV (reference sequence). The CDR3 sequence is CATSLGGSYEQYF. The CDR3 DNA reads as TGTGCCACATCCTTAGGCGGGAGCTACGAGCAGTACTTC.

This clone turned up a few times. The gene calls are TRBV6-8 and TRBJ2-7; maybe TRBD1 (5 bases). V was trimmed by 4 bases and J by 4 bases, leaving 8 bases between them. The CDR3 is 12 residues long. CDR1 and CDR2 from the germline V gene are MNHGY and SAAAGT. CDR3 DNA sequence: TGTGCCAGCAGTTTACAGGCGTACGAGCAGTACTTC. Its protein is CASSLQAYEQYF.

The chain joins TRBV11-2 to TRBJ2-2; 8 bases align to TRBD1. The V gene end was trimmed by 5 bases and the J gene end by 6 bases; junction bases not matched to a gene: 11. CDR1 and CDR2 from the germline V gene are SGHAT and FQNNGV. This CDR3 comprises 16 residues. The CDR3 loop is CASSTPGQVLPGELFF. The DNA for the CDR3 is TGTGCCAGCAGCACTCCGGGACAGGTGCTTCCCGGGGAGCTGTTTTTT.

V is TRBV19 and J is TRBJ2-2; the D is unclear. Germline values: CDR1 LNHDA, CDR2 SQIVND (reference sequence). The germline V and J ends were trimmed by 7 bases and 1 base, with 4 bases remaining between them. The CDR3 is made up of 12 amino acids. Here the CDR3 reads CASTLNTGELFF. DNA for the CDR3: TGTGCCAGTACCCTGAACACCGGGGAGCTGTTTTTT.

By sample share, this clone is medium-sized. This chain joins TRBV5-6 and TRBJ2-7, with a tentative D call TRBD1 (5 bases). V was shortened by 4 bases and J by 2 bases, with 16 bases between the two germline ends. This CDR3 spans 15 amino acids. Germline CDR1 SGHDT, CDR2 YYEEEE. In nucleotides, the CDR3 is TGTGCCAGCAGCCCCCGAGTTAGGGGCCCCTACGAGCAGTACTTC. This codes for CASSPRVRGPYEQYF.

This clone appeared a few times. This chain links TRBV27 with TRBJ2-1, with 8 bases fitting TRBD2. The J segment lost 2 bases and the V segment lost 5 bases, leaving 14 bases of the junction unmatched. The CDR3 extends over 18 amino acids. Germline V gene data show CDR1 as MNHEY and CDR2 as SMNVEV (reference sequence). The CDR3 DNA reads TGTGCCAGCAGTCCCCCCGCCCTCCTAGCGGGTGCCTACAATGAGCAGTTCTTC. Its translation: CASSPPALLAGAYNEQFF.

The genes are TRBV5-1 and TRBJ1-3; D is perhaps TRBD1 (5 bases). The CDR3 totals 12 residues. Trimming shortened V by 0 bases and J by 7 bases, and 5 bases separated the two germline ends. CDR1 SGHRS and CDR2 YFSETQ come from the germline V gene. The DNA for the CDR3 is TGCGCCAGCAGCTTGGAGGGGAACACCATATATTTT. This gives the protein CASSLEGNTIYF.

J is TRBJ1-5 and V is TRBV4-1, with D perhaps matching TRBD1 (5 bases). The CDR3 contains 15 residues. Trimming shortened V by 2 bases and J by 0 bases, and 8 bases separated the two germline ends. From germline, CDR1 is MGHRA and CDR2 YSYEKL. In DNA, the CDR3 is TGCGCCAGCAGCCAACAGGGATATAGCAATCAGCCCCAGCATTTT. Amino acids: CASSQQGYSNQPQHF.

This clone was detected only a few times. The CDR3 DNA follows: TGTGCCAGCAGTCCCGGGACAGCCTCCTACAATGAGCAGTTCTTC. The encoded protein is CASSPGTASYNEQFF. The rearrangement joins TRBV27 to TRBJ2-1, with TRBD1 matching over 7 bases. This CDR3 comprises 15 residues. V shed 5 bases, J shed 0 bases, and the junction held 4 bases outside the gene matches. Germline values: CDR1 MNHEY, CDR2 SMNVEV (reference sequence).

This sequence joins TRBV7-2 and TRBJ2-3, with a weak D call TRBD2 (7 bases). The V and J ends lost 0 bases and 4 bases respectively, with 11 bases between them. Germline assignment: CDR1 SGHTA and CDR2 FQGNSA. The CDR3 sequence is 15 residues long. DNA for the CDR3: TGTGCCAGCAGCTTAGCGGGGGGGCCGGCAGATACGCAGTATTTT. Residues: CASSLAGGPADTQYF. Variable domain in full (rest from reference TRBV7-2 and TRBJ2-3): GAGVSQSPSNKVTEKGKDVELRCDPISGHTALYWYRQSLGQGLEFLIYFQGNSAPDKSGLPSDRFSAERTGGSVSTLTIQRTQQEDSAVYLCASSLAGGPADTQYFGPGTRLTVL.

This clone showed up just a few times. The chain employs TRBV7-8 and TRBJ1-2; 10 nucleotides line up with TRBD1. The germline V gene encodes CDR1 SGHVS and CDR2 FQNEAQ. The V and J ends lost 5 bases and 1 base, in that order; junction bases with no gene match: 7. CDR3 length equals 16 residues. CDR3 bases: TGTGCCAGCAGCCCGAGGGGGACAGGGGATAACTATGGCTACACCTTC. The encoded protein is CASSPRGTGDNYGYTF.

This clone has only a few counts. This rearrangement joins TRBV7-2 to TRBJ2-7; no clear D. Trimming stripped 1 base from V and 1 base from J, with 5 bases between. The V gene's germline CDR1 is SGHTA and CDR2 FQGNSA. This CDR3 has 13 residues. The CDR3 DNA is TGTGCCAGCAGCTTAGGACTTTCCTACGAGCAGTACTTC. It codes for CASSLGLSYEQYF.

By share of the sample, this clone is large (0.1 to 1%). The V gene is TRBV27, the J gene TRBJ1-1, with D possibly matching TRBD1 (6 bases). Germline V lookup: CDR1 MNHEY, CDR2 SMNVEV (reference sequence). CDR3 length: 13 amino acids. V lost 2 bases and J 6 bases, leaving 10 bases between the germline ends. The CDR3 is CASSLTGHSEAFF. DNA for the CDR3: TGTGCCAGCAGTTTAACGGGACACTCTGAAGCTTTCTTT.